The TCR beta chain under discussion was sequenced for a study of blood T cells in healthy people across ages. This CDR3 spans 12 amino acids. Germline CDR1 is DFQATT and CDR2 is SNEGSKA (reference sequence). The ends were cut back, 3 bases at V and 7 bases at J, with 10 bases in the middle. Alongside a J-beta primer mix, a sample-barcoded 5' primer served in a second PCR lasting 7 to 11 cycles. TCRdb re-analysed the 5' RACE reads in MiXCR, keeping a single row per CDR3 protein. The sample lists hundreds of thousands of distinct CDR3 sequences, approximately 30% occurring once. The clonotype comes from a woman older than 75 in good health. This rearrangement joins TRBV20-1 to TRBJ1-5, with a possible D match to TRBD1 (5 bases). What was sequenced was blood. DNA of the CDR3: TGCAGTGCTAGGCTTAGGGGACAGCCCCAGCATTTT. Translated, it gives CSARLRGQPQHF.